Below, 29 T cell receptor beta chains from the same sample are listed, as sequenced in a study of blood T cell repertoires in COVID-19. Repertoires were generated with immunoSEQ multiplex PCR, while TCRdb's copy carries only in-frame clones and drops some. The sample has 200,000 to 250,000 clones, about 86% seen once. Sequencing was performed on PBMCs or T cells enriched from blood (not recorded which). These TCRs come from a woman aged 40 to 50 with acute COVID-19.

In this sample, this clone turned up many times. This chain uses TRBV7-8 with TRBJ2-7; 8 bases are a match to TRBD1. The CDR3 sequence is 14 residues long. V lost 5 bases and J lost 2; bases outside the gene matches: 5. Looked up from germline, CDR1 is SGHVS and CDR2 is FQNEAQ. The CDR3 nucleotides read TGTGCCAGCAGCCAGACAGGGGCCCCCTACGAGCAGTACTTC. Amino acid sequence: CASSQTGAPYEQYF. Looking up the rest from reference TRBV7-8 and TRBJ2-7 gives the full variable domain: GAGVSQSPRYKVAKRGQDVALRCDPISGHVSLFWYQQALGQGPEFLTYFQNEAQLDKSGLPSDRFFAERPEGSVSTLKIQRTQQEDSAVYLCASSQTGAPYEQYFGPGTRLTVT.

This CDR3 is CSASRPSLPSYEQYF. CDR3 in DNA: TGCAGTGCTAGTCGCCCTAGTTTACCGTCCTACGAGCAGTACTTC. The rearrangement uses TRBV20-1 and TRBJ2-7, with no clear D. Trimming took 3 bases from V and 1 from J, leaving 16 bases between them. The CDR3 spans 15 residues. Germline V gene sequence: CDR1 DFQATT, CDR2 SNEGSKA (reference sequence).

CDR3 region: CASSFDRERVYGYTF. The CDR3 bases are TGCGCCAGCAGCTTCGACAGGGAGCGGGTCTATGGCTACACCTTC. This chain connects TRBV5-1 to TRBJ1-2, with 7 bases aligning to TRBD1. V shed 2 bases, J shed 4 bases, and the junction held 8 bases outside the gene matches. Germline V lookup: CDR1 SGHRS, CDR2 YFSETQ. The CDR3 spans 15 residues.

The chain uses TRBV3-1 (or the pseudogene TRBV3-2) and TRBJ2-3; no firm D call. Trimming cost V 2 bases and J 6 bases, with 12 bases left between them. This CDR3 comprises 14 residues. Germline V gene data show CDR1 as LGHDT and CDR2 as YNNKEL (reference sequence). The CDR3 DNA reads TGTGCCAGCAGCCAAAGTTCGGGTGCGGATACGCAGTATTTT. This gives the protein CASSQSSGADTQYF.

The chain employs TRBV3-1 (or the pseudogene TRBV3-2) and TRBJ1-6; 8 bases are a match to TRBD1. Germline CDR1 reads LGHDT; CDR2 reads YNNKEL (reference sequence). V trimming: 5 bases; J trimming: 7 bases; junction bases outside the gene matches: 13. The CDR3 is 17 amino acids. This CDR3 reads CASSGGSQGAWNSPLHF. The DNA of the CDR3 is TGTGCCAGCAGCGGGGGGTCTCAGGGGGCGTGGAATTCACCCCTCCACTTT.

With regard to this clone: The same CDR3 also results from other DNA sequences found in this sample. The chain is built from TRBV7-9 and TRBJ2-7, with 7 bases lining up with TRBD1. Germline V CDR1 and CDR2: SEHNR, FQNEAQ (reference sequence). The ends lost 5 bases at V and 7 bases at J; junction bases unmatched: 2. The CDR3 sequence is 11 residues long. This CDR3 is CASSRQGEQYF. The CDR3, as DNA: TGTGCCAGCAGCCGACAGGGAGAGCAGTACTTC. Variable domain in full (rest from reference TRBV7-9 and TRBJ2-7): DTGVSQNPRHKITKRGQNVTFRCDPISEHNRLYWYRQTLGQGPEFLTYFQNEAQLEKSRLLSDRFSAERPKGSFSTLEIQRTEQGDSAMYLCASSRQGEQYFGPGTRLTVT.

This clone was picked up a small number of times. V gene TRBV2 combines with J gene TRBJ2-2; D is possibly TRBD2 (5 bases). The CDR3 contains 13 residues. V dropped 6 bases and J dropped 8 bases, with 13 bases sitting between them. Germline lookup yields CDR1 SNHLY and CDR2 FYNNEI. The CDR3 DNA reads TGTGCCAGCAGGCGGGTAGAGACGGGGGAGCTGTTTTTT. This translates into CASRRVETGELFF. Full variable domain (outside the CDR3, taken from reference TRBV2 and TRBJ2-2): EPEVTQTPSHQVTQMGQEVILRCVPISNHLYFYWYRQILGQKVEFLVSFYNNEISEKSEIFDDQFSVERPDGSNFTLKIRSTKLEDSAMYFCASRRVETGELFFGEGSRLTVL.

The chain is built from TRBV7-2 and TRBJ2-7; 11 nucleotides line up with TRBD2. Germline CDR1 reads SGHTA; CDR2 reads FQGNSA. V was clipped by 5 bases and J by 4 bases; unmatched bases: 10. The CDR3 is 16 amino acids. In nucleotides, the CDR3 is TGTGCCAGCAGCCGGGGTCTAGCGGGAGGACAGTACGAGCAGTACTTC. It yields the protein CASSRGLAGGQYEQYF.

The chain carries TRBV18 and TRBJ2-1; no firm D call. This CDR3 is built from 17 residues. The V and J ends lost 6 bases and 0 bases respectively, with 18 bases between them. Looked up from germline, CDR1 is KGHSH and CDR2 is LQKENI. The CDR3 region has the DNA TGTGCCAGCTCCCTTTCGACCGCGGCGAGCTCCTACAATGAGCAGTTCTTC. It codes for CASSLSTAASSYNEQFF.

For the CDR3, the DNA is TGTGCCAGCAGTTTGGGGCGGAACTATGGCTACACCTTC. This gives the protein CASSLGRNYGYTF. V usage is TRBV12-3 or TRBV12-4 and J usage is TRBJ1-2; perhaps TRBD1 as D (5 bases). Trimming stripped 3 bases from V and 2 bases from J, with 7 bases between. This CDR3 is 13 amino acids long.

This clone was seen just once. The chain carries TRBV28 and TRBJ2-1, with TRBD2 matching 12 bases. J was trimmed by 7 bases and V by 11 bases; bases with no gene match: 15. Germline V CDR1 and CDR2: MDHEN, SYDVKM. CDR3 length equals 16 residues. The chain's CDR3 is CASRLAGAPAGNEQFF. CDR3 in DNA: TGTGCCTCCCGACTAGCGGGAGCCCCCGCGGGGAATGAGCAGTTCTTC.

The J gene is TRBJ1-5, the V gene TRBV29-1, with 7 positions matching TRBD1. CDR1 and CDR2 (germline): SQVTM, ANQGSEA. CDR3 size: 15 residues. Unmatched junction bases numbered 11, after V lost 6 bases and J lost 3 bases. The CDR3 loop is CSVLTGTDSNQPQHF. CDR3 DNA sequence: TGCAGCGTGCTAACCGGGACAGATTCCAATCAGCCCCAGCATTTT.

The chain links TRBV4-3 to TRBJ2-2; 8 nucleotides line up with TRBD2. V shed 5 bases and J 5 bases; nucleotides not matched to a gene: 16. CDR3 length: 18 residues. Germline lookup yields CDR1 LGHNA and CDR2 YSLEER. CDR3 sequence: CASSLLWAGGLPTGELFF. Here the CDR3 DNA reads TGCGCCAGCAGCTTGCTATGGGCGGGGGGACTACCAACCGGGGAGCTGTTTTTT.

The chain is built from TRBV28 and TRBJ2-3, with 13 bases fitting TRBD2. The CDR3 has 15 amino acids. Germline CDR1 and CDR2: MDHEN and SYDVKM. The V and J ends lost 6 bases and 2 bases, in that order; junction bases with no gene match: 2. In DNA form, the CDR3 reads TGTGCCAGCAGACTAGCGGGAGGGGACACAGATACGCAGTATTTT. Translation gives CASRLAGGDTDTQYF.

The CDR3 DNA is TGTGCCAGCAGGTTAGACCGGGCAGATACGCAGTATTTT. Amino acids: CASRLDRADTQYF. V is TRBV6-5 and J is TRBJ2-3; D ambiguous. Germline V gives CDR1 MNHEY, CDR2 SVGAGI. V was pared by 6 bases and J by 4 bases, with 11 bases between. The CDR3 covers 13 residues.

The chain couples TRBV27 to TRBJ2-5, with 11 bases lining up with TRBD1. The length of the CDR3 is 18 residues. Germline-derived CDR1 and CDR2 are MNHEY and SMNVEV (reference sequence). With 2 bases clipped from V and 1 base from J, the junction kept 9 bases outside the gene matches. CDR3 residues: CASSLRSWTGGGQETQYF. The CDR3 coding sequence is TGTGCCAGCAGTTTACGATCCTGGACAGGGGGCGGCCAAGAGACCCAGTACTTC.

The V gene is TRBV28, the J gene TRBJ2-3, with D possibly being TRBD2 (5 bases). The V and J ends lost 6 bases and 6 bases respectively, with 13 bases between them. In germline, CDR1 is MDHEN, CDR2 SYDVKM. CDR3 length: 13 residues. Written as DNA, the CDR3 is TGTGCCAGCAGCGACCGGACTTTTGATACGCAGTATTTT. This encodes CASSDRTFDTQYF. The full variable domain, with the rest looked up from reference TRBV28 and TRBJ2-3, is DVKVTQSSRYLVKRTGEKVFLECVQDMDHENMFWYRQDPGLGLRLIYFSYDVKMKEKGDIPEGYSVSREKKERFSLILESASTNQTSMYLCASSDRTFDTQYFGPGTRLTVL.

This chain connects TRBV5-1 to TRBJ2-7; D perhaps matches TRBD1 (6 bases). V shed 3 bases and J shed 0 bases, with 10 bases lying between them. Germline assignment: CDR1 SGHRS and CDR2 YFSETQ. CDR3 length: 14 residues. The CDR3 protein is CASSSGTPSYEQYF. The DNA for the CDR3 is TGCGCCAGCAGCTCCGGGACACCCTCCTACGAGCAGTACTTC.

The chain links TRBV29-1 to TRBJ1-3; D uncertain. Looked up from germline, CDR1 is SQVTM and CDR2 is ANQGSEA. Trimming shortened V by 4 bases and J by 0 bases, and 7 bases separated the two germline ends. The CDR3 has 13 amino acids. The CDR3 sequence: CSVVANSGNTIYF. The CDR3 DNA follows: TGCAGCGTTGTAGCGAACTCTGGAAACACCATATATTTT.

The genes are TRBV19 and TRBJ2-3; TRBD2 aligns across 11 bases. The CDR3 consists of 17 residues. Germline values: CDR1 LNHDA, CDR2 SQIVND (reference sequence). V shed 2 bases and J 5 bases; nucleotides not matched to a gene: 9. CDR3 residues: CASSISSLAGAVDTQYF. CDR3 sequence (DNA): TGTGCCAGTAGTATATCCTCACTAGCGGGAGCTGTAGATACGCAGTATTTT. The variable domain in full, with the rest retrieved from reference TRBV19 and TRBJ2-3, is DGGITQSPKYLFRKEGQNVTLSCEQNLNHDAMYWYRQDPGQGLRLIYYSQIVNDFQKGDIAEGYSVSREKKESFPLTVTSAQKNPTAFYLCASSISSLAGAVDTQYFGPGTRLTVL.

This chain connects TRBV2 to TRBJ1-2; 7 nucleotides match TRBD1. CDR3 length: 15 amino acids. V trimming: 7 bases; J trimming: 4 bases; junction bases outside the gene matches: 12. Germline assignment: CDR1 SNHLY and CDR2 FYNNEI. This CDR3 is CASTLTWDSIYGYTF. As DNA, the CDR3 is TGTGCCAGCACCCTGACGTGGGACAGCATCTATGGCTACACCTTC.

J is TRBJ1-2 and V is TRBV27, with 7 bases lining up with TRBD1. The CDR3 loop spans 16 amino acids. Germline V CDR1 and CDR2: MNHEY, SMNVEV (reference sequence). Trimming took 5 bases from V and 8 from J; bases not matched to a gene: 17. CDR3 nucleotides: TGTGCCAGCAGTACCGGGGACAGATCGGATGGGAGAGGCTACACCTTC. This codes for CASSTGDRSDGRGYTF.

This clone was seen only once. J is TRBJ1-6 and V is TRBV5-1; D call uncertain. Germline CDR1 SGHRS, CDR2 YFSETQ. The length of the CDR3 is 15 residues. V was shortened by 0 bases and J by 0 bases, with 4 bases between the two germline ends. CDR3 sequence: CASSLGSSYNSPLHF. As DNA, the CDR3 is TGCGCCAGCAGCTTGGGTAGCTCCTATAATTCACCCCTCCACTTT.

The chain recombines TRBV19 with TRBJ1-2, with 7 bases fitting TRBD1. The CDR3 has 14 residues. V shed 4 bases and J 4 bases; nucleotides not matched to a gene: 6. The germline gives CDR1 LNHDA, CDR2 SQIVND (reference sequence). In nucleotides, the CDR3 is TGTGCCAGTAGTACCAGGGACAGCTCCTATGGCTACACCTTC. It yields the protein CASSTRDSSYGYTF.

The chain carries TRBV28 and TRBJ2-7, with D possibly matching TRBD1 (5 bases). The V gene's germline CDR1 is MDHEN and CDR2 SYDVKM. CDR3 length: 16 amino acids. Trimming stripped 7 bases from V and 1 base from J, with 20 bases between. The CDR3: CASTISIRGSSYEQYF. The CDR3 nucleotides read TGTGCCAGCACCATCTCAATTAGGGGATCTTCCTACGAGCAGTACTTC.

This clone was picked up one time. The chain has TRBV27 and TRBJ1-4; a possible D gene is TRBD1 (5 bases). This CDR3 has 16 amino acids. CDR1 is MNHEY, CDR2 SMNVEV, per germline (reference sequence). V lost 0 bases and J lost 0, with 8 bases in between. CDR3 sequence (DNA): TGTGCCAGCAGTTTATCGGAGGGGTCAACTAATGAAAAACTGTTTTTT. Encoded protein: CASSLSEGSTNEKLFF.

The rearrangement joins TRBV3-1 (or the pseudogene TRBV3-2) to TRBJ2-1; 8 nucleotides line up with TRBD2. This CDR3 contains 16 residues. Germline V gene data show CDR1 as LGHDT and CDR2 as YNNKEL (reference sequence). V lost 4 bases, J lost 5 bases, and 10 bases stayed unmatched. This chain's CDR3 is CASSLGGELGNNEQFF. DNA of the CDR3: TGTGCCAGCAGCCTCGGGGGGGAGTTGGGGAACAATGAGCAGTTCTTC.

The chain has TRBV7-3 and TRBJ1-3; D possibly corresponds to TRBD1 (6 bases). V lost 5 bases, J lost 2 bases, and 7 bases lay in between. Germline V gene lookup returns CDR1 SGHTA and CDR2 FQGTGA. CDR3 length: 13 amino acids. In DNA, the CDR3 is TGTGCCAGCAGCCAGGGGACTGGAAACACCATATATTTT. Translated, it gives CASSQGTGNTIYF.

CDR3 amino acids: CASREGGSSLHF. CDR3 sequence (DNA): TGTGCCAGCAGGGAAGGGGGTTCGTCCCTCCACTTT. The chain employs TRBV28 and TRBJ1-6; D perhaps matches TRBD1 (6 bases). CDR3 length: 12 residues. V shed 6 bases and J shed 14 bases, with 14 bases lying between them. Germline CDR1 and CDR2: MDHEN and SYDVKM.